These T cell receptor beta chains were read from a single sample in a study of blood T cell repertoires in COVID-19. Assay used: immunoSEQ multiplex PCR; TCRdb lists only in-frame clones, some missing. The data contain about 220,000 clones, roughly 85% of them singletons. The source material was peripheral blood. The receptors were gathered from a man in his fifties who had recovered from COVID-19. The CDR3 runs from the conserved cysteine through the conserved F or W. The D gene is left open where the match is weak. Clone size, where shown, is once, few, many, or a class for clones that have expanded.

TRBJ2-1 once TRBV3-1/TRBV3-2 . TGTGCCAGCAGCAAACAGGGTGGGACCTACAATGAGCAGTTCTTC CASSKQGGTYNEQFF
TRBJ2-7 . TRBV5-4 . TGTGCCAGCAGCTCTTTACAGGGTATTTCCTACGAGCAGTACTTC CASSSLQGISYEQYF
TRBJ2-2 once TRBV15 TRBD2 TGTGCCACCAGCAGACCTTTCGGGGGGTCAGGGATTAGCGGGGAGCTGTTTTTT CATSRPFGGSGISGELFF
TRBJ2-6 . TRBV27 . TGTGCCAGCAGGGGCTTAAACTCTGGGGCCAACGTCCTGACTTTC CASRGLNSGANVLTF
TRBJ1-2 . TRBV28 . TGTGCCAGCAGTTTAGAGAGGATCTATGGCTACACCTTC CASSLERIYGYTF
TRBJ2-7 . TRBV3-1/TRBV3-2 TRBD1 TGTGCCAGCAGCCGGGGACAGGGAATCTACGAGCAGTACTTC CASSRGQGIYEQYF
TRBJ1-2 . TRBV6-2/TRBV6-3 . TGTGCCAGCAGCCCAACACCGAACTATGGCTACACCTTC CASSPTPNYGYTF
TRBJ2-7 . TRBV21-1 . TGTGCCAGCAGCGGGGCATGTACCTACGAGCAGTACTTC CASSGACTYEQYF
TRBJ2-7 . TRBV7-6 TRBD2 TGTGCCAGCAGCTCAGTACTAGCGGGGAGAGGGGAGCAGTACTTC CASSSVLAGRGEQYF
TRBJ1-2 . TRBV29-1 . TGCAGCGTGGCCAATTTTGGACAGCTGTCTGGCTACACCTTC CSVANFGQLSGYTF
TRBJ2-6 once TRBV19 . TGTGCCAGTAGTATTTTACACTCTGGGGCCAACGTCCTGACTTTC CASSILHSGANVLTF
TRBJ2-1 . TRBV18 . TGTGCCAGCTCACCGACCGACAATCTCTCCTACAATGAGCAGTTCTTC CASSPTDNLSYNEQFF
TRBJ1-2 once TRBV11-2 TRBD1 TGTGCCAGCAGCTTACAGGGGGCGGGCTATGGCTACACCTTC CASSLQGAGYGYTF
TRBJ1-5 . TRBV28 . TGTGCCAGCGGAGGGCGGGTTAGCAATCAGCCCCAGCATTTT CASGGRVSNQPQHF
TRBJ2-7 . TRBV5-4 . TGTGCCAGCAGCTCCCCTGCGGACGAGCAGTACTTC CASSSPADEQYF
TRBJ1-4 . TRBV28 TRBD1 TGTGCCAGCAGTTTTAGACAGGGGCGGGAAAAACTGTTTTTT CASSFRQGREKLFF
TRBJ2-1 . TRBV19 TRBD2 TGTGCCAGTAGCCCCTTAGCGGGAGGGCGAAATGAGCAGTTCTTC CASSPLAGGRNEQFF
TRBJ1-1 . TRBV30 . TGTGCCTGGAGTGTAACGGTGAACACTGAAGCTTTCTTT CAWSVTVNTEAFF
TRBJ2-6 . TRBV6-1 . TGTGCCAGCAGTGAATATGGGCTCAACTCTGGGGCCAACGTCCTGACTTTC CASSEYGLNSGANVLTF
TRBJ2-2 . TRBV29-1 TRBD1 TGCAGCGTTATCCGGGACAGGGGATCCGGGGAGCTGTTTTTT CSVIRDRGSGELFF
TRBJ1-6 few TRBV28 TRBD1 TGTGCCAGCACTCGGACAGGGCGGCAATCACCCCTCCACTTT CASTRTGRQSPLHF
TRBJ2-1 . TRBV7-8 . TGTGCCAGCACCCCTCGGGGCAATGAGCAGTTCTTC CASTPRGNEQFF
TRBJ2-1 . TRBV5-6 TRBD1 TGTGCCAGCAGCTTGGCGGACAGGCGAGGTTTCAATGAGCAGTTCTTC CASSLADRRGFNEQFF
TRBJ1-5 . TRBV6-2/TRBV6-3 TRBD1 TGTGCCAGCAGTTACCGGAGGGACAGGGGTGGTCAGCCCCAGCATTTT CASSYRRDRGGQPQHF
TRBJ2-7 . TRBV7-2 . TGTGCCAGCAGTGGCGGGGGCAGCTCCTACGAGCAGTACTTC CASSGGGSSYEQYF
TRBJ2-1 . TRBV14 TRBD2 TGTGCCAGCAGCCAAGAACCGGGAGGGCTCTTTAATGAGCAGTTCTTC CASSQEPGGLFNEQFF
TRBJ2-3 few TRBV6-1 . TGTGCCAGCAGTGAAGTCGGACTCAGCACAGATACGCAGTATTTT CASSEVGLSTDTQYF
TRBJ1-2 . TRBV6-1 . TGTGCCAGCAGTGAGACAGGCTATGGCTACACCTTC CASSETGYGYTF
TRBJ1-2 . TRBV29-1 . TGCAGCGTTGACAGTTCGGCAGGGTTTGGCTACACCTTC CSVDSSAGFGYTF
TRBJ1-1 . TRBV30 TRBD1 TGTGCCTGGATGAAGGACAGGGTGAACACTGAAGCTTTCTTT CAWMKDRVNTEAFF
TRBJ2-7 . TRBV4-1 . TGCGCCAGCAGCCAAGCAACAGGTCGAAACTACGAGCAGTACTTC CASSQATGRNYEQYF